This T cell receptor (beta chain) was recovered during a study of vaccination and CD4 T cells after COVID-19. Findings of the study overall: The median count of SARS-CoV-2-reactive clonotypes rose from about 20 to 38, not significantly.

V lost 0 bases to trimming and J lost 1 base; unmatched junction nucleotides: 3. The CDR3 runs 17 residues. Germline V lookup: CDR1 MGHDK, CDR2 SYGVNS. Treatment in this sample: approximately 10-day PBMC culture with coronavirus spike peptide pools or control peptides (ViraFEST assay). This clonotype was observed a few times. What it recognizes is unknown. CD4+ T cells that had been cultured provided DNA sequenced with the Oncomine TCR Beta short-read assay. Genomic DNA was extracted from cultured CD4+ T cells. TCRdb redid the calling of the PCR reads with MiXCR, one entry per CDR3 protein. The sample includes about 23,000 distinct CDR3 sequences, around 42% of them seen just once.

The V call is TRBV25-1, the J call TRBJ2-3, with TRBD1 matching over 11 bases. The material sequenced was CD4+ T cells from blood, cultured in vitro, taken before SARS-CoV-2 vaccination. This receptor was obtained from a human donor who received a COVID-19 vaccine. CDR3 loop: CASSEYQDRGRTDTQYF. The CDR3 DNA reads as TGTGCCAGCAGTGAATATCAGGACAGGGGGCGCACAGATACGCAGTATTTT.